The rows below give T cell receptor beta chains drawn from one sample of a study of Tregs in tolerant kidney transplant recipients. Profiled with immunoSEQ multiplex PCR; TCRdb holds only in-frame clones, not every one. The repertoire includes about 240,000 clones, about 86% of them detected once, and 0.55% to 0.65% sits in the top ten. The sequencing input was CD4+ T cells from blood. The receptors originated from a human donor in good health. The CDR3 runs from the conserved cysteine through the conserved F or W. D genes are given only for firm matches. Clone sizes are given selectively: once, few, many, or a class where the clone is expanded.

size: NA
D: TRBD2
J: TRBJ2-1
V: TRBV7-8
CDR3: CASTPVVAGEDEQFF
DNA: TGTGCCAGCACCCCGGTGGTAGCGGGGGAAGATGAGCAGTTCTTC

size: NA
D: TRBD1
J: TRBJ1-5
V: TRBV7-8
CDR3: CASSEQGRGNQPQHF
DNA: TGTGCCAGCAGCGAACAGGGGCGGGGCAATCAGCCCCAGCATTTT

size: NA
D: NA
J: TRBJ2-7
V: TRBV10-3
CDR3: CAISVPPQGGNEQYF
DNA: TGTGCCATCAGTGTTCCCCCACAGGGAGGCAACGAGCAGTACTTC

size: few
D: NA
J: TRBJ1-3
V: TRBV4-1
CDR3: CASSQDRLSSSGNTIYF
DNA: TGCGCCAGCAGCCAAGATCGGTTGTCTAGCTCTGGAAACACCATATATTTT

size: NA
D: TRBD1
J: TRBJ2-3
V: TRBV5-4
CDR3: CASSSGTGGDTQYF
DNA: TGTGCCAGCAGCTCCGGGACAGGGGGTGATACGCAGTATTTT

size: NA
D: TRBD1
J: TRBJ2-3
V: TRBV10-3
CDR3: CAISGTGKDTQYF
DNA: TGTGCCATCAGTGGGACAGGGAAGGATACGCAGTATTTT

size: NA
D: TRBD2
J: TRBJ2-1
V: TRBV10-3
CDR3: CATEPLLAGADNEQFF
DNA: TGTGCCACCGAACCGCTCCTAGCGGGAGCCGACAATGAGCAGTTCTTC

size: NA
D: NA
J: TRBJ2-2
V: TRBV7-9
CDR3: CASSPSALSTGELFF
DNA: TGTGCCAGCAGCCCAAGTGCCTTAAGCACCGGGGAGCTGTTTTTT

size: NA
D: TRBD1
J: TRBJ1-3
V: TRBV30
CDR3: CAWSQGTGSGNTIYF
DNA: TGTGCCTGGAGCCAAGGGACAGGCTCTGGAAACACCATATATTTT

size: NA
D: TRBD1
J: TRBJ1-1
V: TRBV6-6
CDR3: CASSLTGETWTEAFF
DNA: TGTGCCAGCAGTCTAACAGGGGAAACATGGACTGAAGCTTTCTTT

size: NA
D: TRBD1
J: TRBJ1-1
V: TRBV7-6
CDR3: CASSLLPPGGLNTEAFF
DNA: TGTGCCAGCAGCTTACTCCCCCCAGGGGGCTTGAACACTGAAGCTTTCTTT

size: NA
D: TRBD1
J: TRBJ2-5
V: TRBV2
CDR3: CASSEARDRGRRETQYF
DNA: TGTGCCAGCAGTGAAGCGAGGGACAGGGGGCGGCGAGAGACCCAGTACTTC

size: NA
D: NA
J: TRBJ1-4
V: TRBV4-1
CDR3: CASSQESRRWEKLFF
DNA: TGCGCCAGCAGCCAAGAATCGAGGAGATGGGAAAAACTGTTTTTT

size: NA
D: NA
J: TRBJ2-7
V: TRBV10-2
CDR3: CASTEGNSYEQYF
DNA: TGCGCCAGCACTGAGGGAAACTCCTACGAGCAGTACTTC

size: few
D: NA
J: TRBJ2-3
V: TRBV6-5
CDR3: CASSSPTDTQYF
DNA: TGTGCCAGCAGTTCCCCCACAGATACGCAGTATTTT

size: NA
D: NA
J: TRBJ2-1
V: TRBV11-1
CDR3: CASSNLGRDLMNEQFF
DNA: TGTGCCAGCAGCAATCTGGGGCGGGATTTGATGAATGAGCAGTTCTTC

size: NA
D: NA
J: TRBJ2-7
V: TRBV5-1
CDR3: CASSLGNYEQYF
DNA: TGCGCCAGCAGCTTGGGCAACTACGAGCAGTACTTC

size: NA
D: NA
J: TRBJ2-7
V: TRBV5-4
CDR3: CASSTTGTTYEQYF
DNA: TGTGCCAGCAGCACAACCGGGACAACTTACGAGCAGTACTTC

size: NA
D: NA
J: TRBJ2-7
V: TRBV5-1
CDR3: CASSLGPYPSEQYF
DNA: TGCGCCAGCAGCTTGGGACCCTACCCTTCCGAGCAGTACTTC

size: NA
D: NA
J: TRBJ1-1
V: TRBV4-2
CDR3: CASSQDGAGARTEAFF
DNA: TGTGCCAGCAGCCAAGATGGGGCAGGGGCGAGGACTGAAGCTTTCTTT

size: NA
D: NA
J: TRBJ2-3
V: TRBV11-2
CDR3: CASSYGTYTDTQYF
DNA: TGTGCCAGCAGCTACGGGACCTACACAGATACGCAGTATTTT

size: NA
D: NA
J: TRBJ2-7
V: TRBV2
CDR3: CASTFEARGEQYF
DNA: TGTGCCAGCACCTTCGAGGCTAGAGGCGAGCAGTACTTC

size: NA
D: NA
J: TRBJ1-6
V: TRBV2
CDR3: CASSASRSNSPLHF
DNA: TGTGCCAGCAGTGCCTCCCGGTCCAATTCACCCCTCCACTTT

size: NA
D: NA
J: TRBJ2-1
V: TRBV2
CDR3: CASSRTPPQPGYNEQFF
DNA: TGTGCCAGCAGCCGAACCCCACCACAACCAGGTTACAATGAGCAGTTCTTC

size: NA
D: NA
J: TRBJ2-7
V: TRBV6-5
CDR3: CATTRRGPYEQYF
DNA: TGTGCCACCACGCGAAGGGGCCCATACGAGCAGTACTTC

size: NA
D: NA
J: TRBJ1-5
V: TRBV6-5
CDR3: CASSNPGRPQHF
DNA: TGTGCCAGCAGTAACCCCGGCCGGCCCCAGCATTTT

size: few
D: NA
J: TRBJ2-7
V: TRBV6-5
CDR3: CASSSLDNSYEQYF
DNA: TGTGCCAGCAGTTCTCTGGACAACTCCTACGAGCAGTACTTC

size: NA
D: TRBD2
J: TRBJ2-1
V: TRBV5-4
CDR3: CASSSWGSGGVVNEQFF
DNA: TGTGCCAGCAGCTCCTGGGGTAGCGGGGGGGTCGTAAATGAGCAGTTCTTC

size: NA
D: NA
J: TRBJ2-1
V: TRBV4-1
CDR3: CASSYSGSPLDEQFF
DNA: TGCGCCAGCAGCTACAGCGGGTCACCTCTAGATGAGCAGTTCTTC

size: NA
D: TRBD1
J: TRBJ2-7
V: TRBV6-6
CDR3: CASSFPSAGTGHEQYF
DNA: TGTGCCAGCAGTTTCCCATCCGCCGGGACAGGGCACGAGCAGTACTTC

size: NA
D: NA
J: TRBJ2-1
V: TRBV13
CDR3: CATGQLGRGLREQFF
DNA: TGTGCCACCGGACAGCTTGGGCGGGGGCTTCGTGAGCAGTTCTTC

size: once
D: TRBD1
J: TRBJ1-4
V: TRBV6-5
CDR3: CASSWDRGLEKLFF
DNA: TGTGCCAGCAGTTGGGACAGGGGGCTTGAAAAACTGTTTTTT

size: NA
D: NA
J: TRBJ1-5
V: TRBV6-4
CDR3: CASSEGGGQPQHF
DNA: TGTGCCAGCAGTGAGGGGGGGGGTCAGCCCCAGCATTTT

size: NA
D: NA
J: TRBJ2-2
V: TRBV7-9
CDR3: CASSGYRAGELFF
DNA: TGTGCCAGCAGCGGGTACAGAGCCGGGGAGCTGTTTTTT

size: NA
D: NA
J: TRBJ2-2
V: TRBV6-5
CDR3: CASRAVTGELFF
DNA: TGTGCCAGCAGGGCGGTCACCGGGGAGCTGTTTTTT

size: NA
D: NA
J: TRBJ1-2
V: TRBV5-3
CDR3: CARSLGRARANYGYTF
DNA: TGTGCCAGAAGCTTGGGTAGGGCCCGAGCTAACTATGGCTACACCTTC

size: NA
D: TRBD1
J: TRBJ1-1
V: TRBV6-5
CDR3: CAATGGNTEAFF
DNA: TGTGCCGCAACAGGGGGGAACACTGAAGCTTTCTTT

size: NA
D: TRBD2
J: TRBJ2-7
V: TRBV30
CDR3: CAWSENSGGPYEQYF
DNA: TGTGCCTGGAGTGAGAATAGCGGGGGACCCTACGAGCAGTACTTC

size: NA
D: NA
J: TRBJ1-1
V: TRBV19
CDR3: CASSIRGRVSWSTEAFF
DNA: TGTGCCAGTAGTATCCGGGGTAGGGTTTCGTGGAGCACTGAAGCTTTCTTT

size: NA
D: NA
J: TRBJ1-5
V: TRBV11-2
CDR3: CASSLGLNQPQHF
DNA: TGTGCCAGCAGCTTAGGACTAAATCAGCCCCAGCATTTT

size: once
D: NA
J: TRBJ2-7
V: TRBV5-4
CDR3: CASSPGSGDYEQYF
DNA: TGTGCCAGCAGCCCAGGGAGCGGCGATTACGAGCAGTACTTC

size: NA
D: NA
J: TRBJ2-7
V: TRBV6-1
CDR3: CASRGKRRPYYEQYF
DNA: TGTGCCAGCAGGGGGAAGCGGCGACCCTACTACGAGCAGTACTTC

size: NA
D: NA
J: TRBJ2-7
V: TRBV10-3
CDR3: CAISAGTLDEQYF
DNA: TGTGCCATCAGTGCCGGGACATTGGACGAGCAGTACTTC

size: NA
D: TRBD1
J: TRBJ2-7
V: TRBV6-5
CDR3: CASSRQGINEQYF
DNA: TGTGCCAGCAGTCGACAGGGAATAAACGAGCAGTACTTC

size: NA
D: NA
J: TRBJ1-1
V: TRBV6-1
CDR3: CAIFRDTEAFF
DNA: TGTGCCATTTTCCGGGACACTGAAGCTTTCTTT

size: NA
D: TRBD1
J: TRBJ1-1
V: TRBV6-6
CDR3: CASSPGQGAATEAFF
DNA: TGTGCCAGCAGTCCCGGACAGGGGGCGGCCACTGAAGCTTTCTTT

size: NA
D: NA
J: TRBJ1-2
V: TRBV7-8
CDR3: CASSPRRGSGYGYTF
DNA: TGTGCCAGCAGCCCACGTAGGGGATCGGGTTATGGCTACACCTTC

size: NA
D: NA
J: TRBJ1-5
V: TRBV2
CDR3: CASSERASYSNQPQHF
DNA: TGTGCCAGCAGTGAAAGGGCAAGCTATAGCAATCAGCCCCAGCATTTT

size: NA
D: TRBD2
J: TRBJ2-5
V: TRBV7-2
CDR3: CASSLAGLLETQYF
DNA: TGTGCCAGCAGCTTAGCGGGACTACTGGAGACCCAGTACTTC

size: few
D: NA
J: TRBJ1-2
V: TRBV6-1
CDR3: CASTTGGSANYGYTF
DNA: TGTGCCAGCACTACCGGGGGCTCGGCTAACTATGGCTACACCTTC

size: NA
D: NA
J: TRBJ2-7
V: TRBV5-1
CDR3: CASSLGGASSYEQYF
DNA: TGCGCCAGCAGCTTGGGGGGGGCGAGCTCCTACGAGCAGTACTTC

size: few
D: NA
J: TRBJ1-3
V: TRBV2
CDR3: CASSEEVTIYF
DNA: TGTGCCAGCAGTGAAGAGGTCACCATATATTTT

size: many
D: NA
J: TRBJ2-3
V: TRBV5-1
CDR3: CASSGGRNTDTQYF
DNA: TGCGCCAGCAGCGGGGGCCGAAACACAGATACGCAGTATTTT

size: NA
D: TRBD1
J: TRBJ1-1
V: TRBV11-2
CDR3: CASSQRQGGSEAFF
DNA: TGTGCCAGCAGCCAAAGACAGGGGGGCTCCGAAGCTTTCTTT

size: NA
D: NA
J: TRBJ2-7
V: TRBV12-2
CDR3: CASRSHPGNSSYEQYF
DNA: TGTGCAAGTCGCTCCCACCCCGGCAATAGCTCCTACGAGCAGTACTTC